One sample yielded the 22 T cell receptor beta chains listed below, sequenced in a study of blood T cell repertoires in COVID-19. Sequenced by immunoSEQ multiplex PCR; TCRdb stores in-frame clones only, minus some. The data contain around 190,000 clones, about 90% of them singletons. Sequenced input: peripheral blood. These receptors originate from a man in his 70s with active or convalescent COVID-19.

The genes are TRBV15 and TRBJ2-1; the D is unclear. The CDR3 is 13 amino acids. In germline, CDR1 is LNHNV, CDR2 YYDKDF (reference sequence). V was shortened by 6 bases and J by 2 bases, with 8 bases between the two germline ends. The CDR3 reads CATSSRTYNEQFF. CDR3 in DNA: TGTGCCACCAGTAGCCGAACCTACAATGAGCAGTTCTTC.

V is TRBV12-3 or TRBV12-4 and J is TRBJ1-2, with TRBD1 matching over 7 bases. With 4 bases clipped from V and 7 bases from J, the junction kept 6 bases outside the gene matches. CDR3 length: 13 amino acids. This CDR3 reads CASSYGTVSGYTF. The CDR3 nucleotides are TGTGCCAGCAGTTACGGGACAGTGTCTGGCTACACCTTC.

This clone has only a few counts. V gene TRBV7-3 combines with J gene TRBJ2-2; TRBD2 might be the D (5 bases). Germline V gives CDR1 SGHTA, CDR2 FQGTGA. The CDR3 contains 16 residues. V was clipped by 2 bases and J by 2 bases, with 12 bases between them. The CDR3 here is CASSLASGGNTGELFF. CDR3 nucleotides: TGTGCCAGCAGCTTAGCAAGCGGCGGTAACACCGGGGAGCTGTTTTTT.

Concerning this clone itself: One junction end does not reproduce the germline sequence, and a read error may be involved. This chain connects TRBV18 to TRBJ2-7; no clear D. Looked up from germline, CDR1 is KGHSH and CDR2 is LQKENI. The CDR3 has 13 amino acids. Here the CDR3 DNA reads TGTGCCAGCTCCCCACTGGAACAGTACGAGCAGTACTTC. Translating gives CASSPLEQYEQYF.

This chain links TRBV5-1 with TRBJ1-1; TRBD1 agrees at 9 bases. CDR1 is SGHRS, CDR2 YFSETQ, per germline. The length of the CDR3 is 17 residues. Trimming at V came to 3 bases and at J to 2 bases, leaving 11 bases not matched to a gene. CDR3 protein: CASSSGTGNEGNTEAFF. In DNA form, the CDR3 reads TGCGCCAGCAGCTCCGGGACAGGGAATGAGGGTAACACTGAAGCTTTCTTT.

The V and J genes are TRBV7-5 and TRBJ1-1; TRBD1 reflects the table's D call only, with no check against the DNA. TRBV7-5 is labeled a pseudogene. This CDR3 spans 14 amino acids. The CDR3 protein is CARSLEGIHAEAFF. The CDR3 bases are TGTGCCAGAAGCTTAGAGGGGATCCACGCTGAAGCTTTCTTT.

This clone was counted a few times. V gene TRBV7-9 combines with J gene TRBJ2-3, with 14 bases matching TRBD2. The V segment lost 4 bases and the J segment 1 base; nucleotides outside the gene matches: 4. This CDR3 spans 17 amino acids. Germline V CDR1 and CDR2: SEHNR, FQNEAQ (reference sequence). CDR3 loop: CASSSGLAGVGTDTQYF. The CDR3 nucleotides read TGTGCCAGCAGCTCGGGACTAGCGGGAGTAGGCACAGATACGCAGTATTTT.

The chain combines TRBV15 with TRBJ1-2; the D is unclear. V lost 5 bases and J lost 5, with 9 bases in between. The CDR3 has 12 residues. Germline assignment: CDR1 LNHNV and CDR2 YYDKDF (reference sequence). This chain's CDR3 is CATSLSGYGYTF. CDR3 DNA sequence: TGTGCCACCAGCCTCTCGGGTTATGGCTACACCTTC. The full variable domain, rest sourced from reference TRBV15 and TRBJ1-2, is DAMVIQNPRYQVTQFGKPVTLSCSQTLNHNVMYWYQQKSSQAPKLLFHYYDKDFNNEADTPDNFQSRRPNTSFCFLDIRSPGLGDTAMYLCATSLSGYGYTFGSGTRLTVV.

This rearrangement joins TRBV19 to TRBJ1-1; D is uncertain. CDR1 is LNHDA, CDR2 SQIVND, per germline (reference sequence). This CDR3 is 14 amino acids long. The V and J ends lost 1 base and 5 bases respectively, with 11 bases between them. The CDR3 bases are TGTGCCAGTAGTATAGTTCACCCGCGGACTGAAGCTTTCTTT. This codes for CASSIVHPRTEAFF.

This rearrangement joins TRBV18 to TRBJ1-3; D is unclear. Trimming took off 1 base at V and 4 bases at J, with 8 bases between the two ends. Germline values: CDR1 KGHSH, CDR2 LQKENI. This CDR3 spans 14 amino acids. The CDR3 DNA reads as TGTGCCAGCTCACCACAGAGAGGGGGAAACACCATATATTTT. This translates into CASSPQRGGNTIYF.

CDR3 bases: TGTGCCAGCAGTTACTCGACGCAGGGGGTGGACTACACCTTC. This gives the protein CASSYSTQGVDYTF. V usage is TRBV6-6 and J usage is TRBJ1-2; 7 nucleotides align to TRBD1. CDR3 length: 14 residues. V lost 0 bases, J lost 10 bases, and 8 bases stayed unmatched. Germline values: CDR1 MNHNY, CDR2 SVGAGI (reference sequence).

This clone was seen once. V and J are TRBV28 and TRBJ2-7; TRBD1 matches at 7 bases. V dropped 5 bases and J dropped 9; count of bases not matched to a gene: 10. The CDR3 runs to 13 residues. Germline loops: CDR1 MDHEN, CDR2 SYDVKM. CDR3 coding DNA: TGTGCCAGCAGTCTCGGACAGGCACCCGGGCAGTACTTC. This gives the protein CASSLGQAPGQYF.

The chain links TRBV7-9 to TRBJ1-4; perhaps TRBD1 as D (6 bases). The V gene lost 5 bases and the J gene lost 8 bases, with 15 bases spanning the gap. This CDR3 comprises 14 residues. CDR1 is SEHNR and CDR2 is FQNEAQ in the germline V gene (reference sequence). This CDR3 reads CASSPQGGVEKLFF. The DNA of the CDR3 is TGTGCCAGCAGCCCCCAAGGGGGAGTCGAAAAACTGTTTTTT.

The chain has TRBV10-3 and TRBJ1-4, with 8 bases matching TRBD1. This CDR3 contains 13 residues. V lost 8 bases, J lost 8 bases, and 7 bases stayed unmatched. The germline V gene encodes CDR1 ENHRY and CDR2 SYGVKD. In nucleotides, the CDR3 is TGTGCCATCCGACAGGGGCAAGAAGAAAAACTGTTTTTT. It codes for CAIRQGQEEKLFF.

V gene TRBV5-1 combines with J gene TRBJ2-1; 8 bases line up with TRBD1. V trimming: 3 bases; J trimming: 8 bases; junction bases outside the gene matches: 4. Germline CDR1 is SGHRS and CDR2 is YFSETQ. The CDR3 contains 13 residues. Written as DNA, the CDR3 is TGCGCCAGCAGCTCTGACAGGGGTTATGAGCAGTTCTTC. As protein: CASSSDRGYEQFF.

This clone appeared once. V and J are TRBV18 and TRBJ1-2; D possibly corresponds to TRBD1 (5 bases). The V end was cut by 0 bases, the J end by 4 bases, with 9 bases between. This CDR3 is 14 amino acids long. Per the germline V gene, CDR1 is KGHSH and CDR2 is LQKENI. The CDR3 DNA reads as TGTGCCAGCTCACCACCGGCAGGGTCCTATGGCTACACCTTC. As protein: CASSPPAGSYGYTF.

The gene calls are TRBV6-2 or TRBV6-3 and TRBJ1-5; D gene uncertain. The CDR3 runs to 13 residues. V lost 2 bases and J 6 bases, leaving 8 bases between the germline ends. Germline assignment: CDR1 MNHEY and CDR2 SVGEGT. The DNA for the CDR3 is TGTGCCAGCAGTTACGGGTGGGCTCAGCCCCAGCATTTT. The encoded protein is CASSYGWAQPQHF.

The rearrangement links TRBV28 to TRBJ2-7, with D perhaps matching TRBD1 (6 bases). The CDR3 sequence is 14 residues long. V lost 8 bases and J 1 base, leaving 15 bases between the germline ends. CDR1 and CDR2 from the germline V gene are MDHEN and SYDVKM. The CDR3 bases are TGTGCCAGCGGGGCCGGGACAACATCCTACGAGCAGTACTTC. It codes for CASGAGTTSYEQYF.

The chain has TRBV9 and TRBJ2-3; 7 positions agree with TRBD1. V trimming: 0 bases; J trimming: 4 bases; junction bases outside the gene matches: 11. CDR3 size: 17 residues. The germline V gene has CDR1 SGDLS and CDR2 YYNGEE. Here the CDR3 reads CASSVVGKGAMSDTQYF. CDR3 DNA sequence: TGTGCCAGCAGCGTAGTCGGGAAGGGGGCGATGTCAGATACGCAGTATTTT.

The chain couples TRBV7-2 to TRBJ2-3, with D possibly TRBD2 on 6 matching bases. Trimming took off 1 base at V and 4 bases at J, with 15 bases between the two ends. The CDR3 has 16 residues. Germline-derived CDR1 and CDR2 are SGHTA and FQGNSA. The CDR3 DNA follows: TGTGCCAGCAGCTTAGGGGCGGGGAAGTCCCCAGATACGCAGTATTTT. Amino acids: CASSLGAGKSPDTQYF.

V usage is TRBV6-5 and J usage is TRBJ2-7; TRBD2 agrees at 12 bases. CDR3 length: 13 residues. The V gene end was trimmed by 4 bases and the J gene end by 7 bases; junction bases not matched to a gene: 2. Germline CDR1 is MNHEY and CDR2 is SVGAGI. This CDR3 is CASSLLAGGEQYF. The CDR3 DNA sequence: TGTGCCAGCAGTTTACTAGCGGGGGGTGAGCAGTACTTC.

The chain employs TRBV6-1 and TRBJ2-2, with 7 bases lining up with TRBD1. The CDR3 consists of 13 residues. CDR1 is MNHNS, CDR2 SASEGT, per germline. The V and J ends lost 3 bases and 5 bases, in that order; junction bases with no gene match: 0. CDR3 bases: TGTGCCAGCAGTGACAGGGGGACCGGGGAGCTGTTTTTT. Encoded protein: CASSDRGTGELFF.